The rows below give T cell receptor beta chains drawn from one sample of a study of shared clonotypes between healthy human individuals. The method was immunoSEQ multiplex PCR; TCRdb's version includes in-frame clones alone and lacks a portion of them. The repertoire has roughly 1 million clones, about 70% of them found once; the top ten carry approximately 1.5%. The sequencing input was memory CD4+ T cells sorted from blood. The origin of the receptors is a man aged 18 to 35 in good health. Each CDR3 is given with its conserved first and last residue. The order of the fields is clone size, J gene, D gene, V gene, CDR3 protein, CDR3 DNA. The D gene is left open where the match is weak. Where a row states a size, it is once, few, many or the class of an expanded clone; other rows omit it.

- TRBJ2-7 - TRBV9 CASSVAPGSPYEQYF TGTGCCAGCAGCGTAGCCCCGGGATCCCCCTACGAGCAGTACTTC
- TRBJ1-3 - TRBV28 CARPVAAETHIYF TGTGCCAGGCCCGTGGCAGCCGAAACTCACATATATTTT
- TRBJ2-3 TRBD1 TRBV11-2 CASSHYRGSTDTQYF TGTGCCAGCAGCCATTACAGGGGTAGCACAGATACGCAGTATTTT
- TRBJ1-1 - TRBV4-3 CASSQDTQRAFF TGCGCCAGCAGCCAAGATACGCAACGGGCTTTCTTT
- TRBJ2-5 TRBD1 TRBV5-4 CASSFRQGQETQYF TGTGCCAGCAGCTTCAGACAGGGACAAGAGACCCAGTACTTC
- TRBJ1-2 - TRBV7-2 CASSQVNYGYTF TGTGCCAGCAGCCAGGTTAACTATGGCTACACCTTC
- TRBJ2-6 TRBD1 TRBV5-4 CASSLTGGSGANVLTF TGTGCCAGCAGCTTGACAGGGGGCTCTGGGGCCAACGTCCTGACTTTC
- TRBJ1-2 - TRBV7-2 CASSYSWEGYTF TGTGCCAGCAGTTATTCTTGGGAGGGCTACACCTTC
few TRBJ2-1 - TRBV14 CASSQEALGVAGEGDEQFF TGTGCCAGCAGCCAAGAAGCTCTGGGCGTCGCGGGGGAGGGGGATGAGCAGTTCTTC
- TRBJ2-7 TRBD1 TRBV12-5 CASGPARDRGYEQYF TGTGCTAGTGGCCCTGCCCGGGACAGGGGCTACGAGCAGTACTTC
many TRBJ2-2 - TRBV18 CASSRLMNTGELFF TGTGCCAGCTCACGGCTTATGAACACCGGGGAGCTGTTTTTT
- TRBJ2-5 TRBD2 TRBV6-5 CASSRGGETQYF TGTGCCAGCAGCCGGGGGGGGGAGACCCAGTACTTC
- TRBJ1-5 - TRBV5-1 CASSPGGGQGQPQHF TGCGCCAGCAGCCCCGGTGGGGGGCAAGGCCAGCCCCAGCATTTT
- TRBJ1-3 - TRBV2 CASSDGGGNTIYF TGTGCCAGCAGTGATGGAGGGGGAAACACCATATATTTT
- TRBJ2-5 - TRBV30 CAWSLQGETQYF TGTGCCTGGAGTCTGCAGGGGGAGACCCAGTACTTC
- TRBJ2-6 - TRBV5-1 CASSWDLQSSGANVLTF TGCGCCAGCAGCTGGGACTTGCAGAGTTCTGGGGCCAACGTCCTGACTTTC
- TRBJ1-1 - TRBV11-2 CASSITLNTEAFF TGTGCCAGCAGTATAACGCTGAACACTGAAGCTTTCTTT
once TRBJ2-1 - TRBV2 CASSPTAGGAYNEQFF TGTGCCAGCAGTCCGACCGCCGGCGGTGCCTACAATGAGCAGTTCTTC
few TRBJ1-6 - TRBV19 CASCDINSPLHF TGTGCCAGCTGTGATATTAATTCACCCCTCCACTTT
- TRBJ2-3 - TRBV2 CASRPTGLTDTQYF TGTGCCAGCAGACCAACGGGCCTCACAGATACGCAGTATTTT
- TRBJ1-5 TRBD1 TRBV7-2 CASSLGPTGVQPQHF TGTGCCAGCAGCTTAGGTCCTACAGGGGTACAGCCCCAGCATTTT
- TRBJ2-3 - TRBV5-1 CASRPGSLTDTQYF TGCGCCAGCCGTCCCGGTAGCCTTACAGATACGCAGTATTTT
- TRBJ2-5 - TRBV10-2 CASRKSQETQYF TGCGCCAGCAGGAAGAGTCAAGAGACCCAGTACTTC
- TRBJ2-5 - TRBV6-5 CASTPTSARETQYF TGTGCCAGCACCCCGACCTCGGCTAGAGAGACCCAGTACTTC
- TRBJ2-7 - TRBV5-6 CASSLGQNRAYEQYF TGTGCCAGCAGCTTGGGGCAGAATAGAGCCTACGAGCAGTACTTC
- TRBJ2-2 TRBD1 TRBV19 CASTPRGQGANTGELFF TGTGCCAGTACTCCGCGCGGGCAGGGGGCGAACACCGGGGAGCTGTTTTTT
- TRBJ1-2 - TRBV2 CASSEGGGGLGYTF TGTGCCAGCAGTGAAGGTGGCGGGGGGCTGGGCTACACCTTC
- TRBJ2-1 TRBD2 TRBV4-1 CASSGIRTGLANAPLFKDEQFF TGCGCCAGCAGCGGGATTCGGACGGGACTAGCAAATGCCCCGTTGTTTAAGGATGAGCAGTTCTTC
few TRBJ1-5 - TRBV19 CASSPTGGAKQPQHF TGTGCCAGTAGTCCGACAGGTGGAGCAAAGCAGCCCCAGCATTTT
- TRBJ2-7 TRBD2 TRBV27 CASSLSNRGTSGDATRQYF TGTGCCAGCAGTTTATCAAATCGAGGAACTAGCGGGGATGCTACGAGGCAGTACTTC
once TRBJ2-5 TRBD2 TRBV5-1 CASSLAAGGQETQYF TGCGCCAGCAGCTTGGCAGCGGGGGGCCAAGAGACCCAGTACTTC
- TRBJ2-1 - TRBV18 CASSPWGSYNEQFF TGTGCCAGCTCACCGTGGGGTTCCTACAATGAGCAGTTCTTC
- TRBJ2-5 - TRBV18 CASSRGVQETQYF TGTGCCAGCTCACGCGGGGTCCAAGAGACCCAGTACTTC